This is a list of T cell receptor beta chains from one sample in a study of technical replicates of blood from a few donors. Only in-frame clones appear in the TCRdb table, and some are missing; sequencing was by immunoSEQ multiplex PCR. The sample consists of tens of thousands of clones, over 85% of them appearing once. The specimen was PBMCs. The source of these receptors is a human donor in good health. Some clones in this sample may be carry-over from other donors' samples. The CDR3 runs from the conserved cysteine through the conserved F or W. The D gene is left open where the match is weak. Rows give clone size only sometimes, using once, few, many, or a class for an expanded clone.

.	TRBV5-1	TRBJ1-1	TRBD1	TGCGCCAGCAGTTCCTGGGTAGGGGGCAACACTGAAGCTTTCTTT	CASSSWVGGNTEAFF
.	TRBV19	TRBJ2-7	TRBD1	TGTGCCAGTAGTAGGGGACAGGGATTACTCTACGAGCAGTACTTC	CASSRGQGLLYEQYF
.	TRBV5-1	TRBJ2-1	TRBD1	TGCGCCAGCAGCTTCGACGGACAGGGGACTAATGAGCAGTTCTTC	CASSFDGQGTNEQFF
.	TRBV12-2	TRBJ2-7	.	TGTGCAAGTCGCTTAGCGGGTACCGGACTAGCGGGGTGGGAGCAGTACTTC	CASRLAGTGLAGWEQYF
few	TRBV27	TRBJ1-4	.	TGTGCCAGCAGTTTAACAGGGTTCGTTCATGAAAAACTGTTTTTT	CASSLTGFVHEKLFF
.	TRBV6-1	TRBJ2-7	.	TGTGCCAGCAGTCCCCCGGGATCAAGAAACTACGAGCAGTACTTC	CASSPPGSRNYEQYF
.	TRBV19	TRBJ2-7	TRBD2	TGTGCCAGTAGTCTAAGCGGGAGAGGCGACGAGCAGTACTTC	CASSLSGRGDEQYF
.	TRBV11-3	TRBJ2-7	.	TGTGCCAGCAGCTTAGCGTGGGGGCCTTACGAGCAGTACTTC	CASSLAWGPYEQYF
.	TRBV7-2	TRBJ2-2	.	TGTGCCAGCAGCTACGGTTTCCCCACCGGGGAGCTGTTTTTT	CASSYGFPTGELFF
.	TRBV9	TRBJ2-7	.	TGTGCCAGCAGCGTAGGGTCCGGGGGCTACGAGCAGTACTTC	CASSVGSGGYEQYF
.	TRBV7-9	TRBJ2-3	.	TGTGCCAGCAGCTTTCGGCGGGAACTAGATACGCAGTATTTT	CASSFRRELDTQYF
.	TRBV5-8	TRBJ1-5	TRBD1	TGTGCCAGCAGCTTCGGACAGGGCCGACATAGCAATCAGCCCCAGCATTTT	CASSFGQGRHSNQPQHF
.	TRBV29-1	TRBJ2-1	TRBD2	TGCAGCGACATACCTAGCGGGGGGGCGTATGAGCAGTTCTTC	CSDIPSGGAYEQFF
.	TRBV5-1	TRBJ2-1	TRBD2	TGCGCCAGCAGCTTGACAGCGGGGGGGCCAAGGAATGAGCAGTTCTTC	CASSLTAGGPRNEQFF
.	TRBV6-1	TRBJ1-2	.	TGTGCCAGCAGTGAATGGGGGGGCGGGCCCTATGGCTACACCTTC	CASSEWGGGPYGYTF
.	TRBV19	TRBJ1-1	TRBD1	TGTGCCACCGGGGACAGGCGGATGAACACTGAAGCTTTCTTT	CATGDRRMNTEAFF
.	TRBV27	TRBJ2-7	TRBD2	TGTGCCAGCAGCCTAGGACTAGCCTACGAGCAGTACTTC	CASSLGLAYEQYF
.	TRBV2	TRBJ2-1	TRBD1	TGTGCCAGCAGGGACAGGACCAATCCCTCCTACAATGAGCAGTTCTTC	CASRDRTNPSYNEQFF
.	TRBV18	TRBJ2-2	.	TGTGCCAGCTCACCACTTGGGAGACAGGGACTGACCGGGGAGCTGTTTTTT	CASSPLGRQGLTGELFF
many	TRBV29-1	TRBJ2-1	TRBD2	TGCAGCGCTATTAGCGGGGGGGCCATTTACAATGAGCAGTTCTTC	CSAISGGAIYNEQFF
.	TRBV19	TRBJ1-2	TRBD1	TGTGCCAGTAGTACGGACAGGGGTAACTATGGCTACACCTTC	CASSTDRGNYGYTF
.	TRBV30	TRBJ1-5	.	TGTGCCTGGAGTGTCCAGGGTATGCATCAGCCCCAGCATTTT	CAWSVQGMHQPQHF
.	TRBV7-2	TRBJ2-1	.	TGTGCCAGCAGCTTAGATGCCCGAGGGAATGAGCAGTTCTTC	CASSLDARGNEQFF
.	TRBV27	TRBJ2-1	TRBD1	TGTGCCAGCAGGCGCGACAGGGTACATAACAATGAGCAGTTCTTC	CASRRDRVHNNEQFF
.	TRBV4-2	TRBJ2-7	.	TGTGCCAGCAGCCAGACCGGAGGGGGCTCCTACGAGCAGTACTTC	CASSQTGGGSYEQYF
.	TRBV5-6	TRBJ1-5	.	TGTGCCAGCAGCGAACTCCGGGACACCAATCAGCCCCAGCATTTT	CASSELRDTNQPQHF
once	TRBV4-3	TRBJ2-6	.	TGCGCCAGCAGCCAATCCAGGGGAGGGTTCGGGGCCAACGTCCTGACTTTC	CASSQSRGGFGANVLTF
.	TRBV7-2	TRBJ2-3	.	TGTGCCAGCAGCGCAACACGGGGGGCCTCGGGTACGCAGTATTTT	CASSATRGASGTQYF
.	TRBV5-8	TRBJ2-3	.	TGTGCCAGCAGCCCCGGAGTCTGGTCGCAGTATTTT	CASSPGVWSQYF
.	TRBV12-5	TRBJ2-2	.	TGTGCTAGTGATAGTCCCTCCCAGGCGAACACCGGGGAGCTGTTTTTT	CASDSPSQANTGELFF
.	TRBV2	TRBJ2-2	TRBD1	TGTGCCAGCAGTGAAATAGAGAACAGGGGACAGAACACCGGGGAGCTGTTTTTT	CASSEIENRGQNTGELFF
.	TRBV2	TRBJ2-2	.	TGTGCCAGCCAGAAGTTGGGGCCCACCGGGGAGCTGTTTTTT	CASQKLGPTGELFF
.	TRBV29-1	TRBJ1-2	TRBD1	TGCAGCGTCCCCTTACCGGGACAGTCCCTATATGGTGGCTACACCTTC	CSVPLPGQSLYGGYTF
.	TRBV27	TRBJ1-2	TRBD1	TGTGCCAGCAGTTTAACCCCCTCTCAGGGGGGCTATGGCTACACCTTC	CASSLTPSQGGYGYTF
.	TRBV27	TRBJ1-5	.	TGTGCCAGCAGTCCGACAGTTAGCAATCAGCCCCAGCATTTT	CASSPTVSNQPQHF
.	TRBV27	TRBJ1-1	.	TGTGCCAGCAGTTTATCTTCCAGGACTGAAGCTTTCTTT	CASSLSSRTEAFF
few	TRBV7-9	TRBJ1-2	TRBD1	TGTGCCAGCAGGGGACAGGGCCTAGCGACTAACTATGGCTACACCTTC	CASRGQGLATNYGYTF
once	TRBV30	TRBJ2-7	.	TGTGCCTGGAGTCTGGGGGGTATGGGGGACGAGCAGTACTTC	CAWSLGGMGDEQYF
.	TRBV18	TRBJ2-3	TRBD2	TGTGCCAGCTCACCAACTAGCGGGAGTTATTTAGATACGCAGTATTTT	CASSPTSGSYLDTQYF
.	TRBV7-8	TRBJ2-7	.	TGTGCCAGCAGCTTCAGGATTTACTACGAGCAGTACTTC	CASSFRIYYEQYF
.	TRBV12-5	TRBJ2-1	.	TGTGCTAGTGGTCAAACTTTACAGCGGGAGCAGTTCTTC	CASGQTLQREQFF
.	TRBV9	TRBJ2-3	TRBD2	TGTGCCAGCAGAAGCGGGGGGAGCACAGATACGCAGTATTTT	CASRSGGSTDTQYF
.	TRBV19	TRBJ2-2	.	TGTGCCAGTAGTATCGACAGATCAACCGGGGAGCTGTTTTTT	CASSIDRSTGELFF
.	TRBV5-4	TRBJ1-2	TRBD1	TGTGCCAGCAGCTTGCAAAGGACAGGTTATAACTATGGCTACACCTTC	CASSLQRTGYNYGYTF
.	TRBV7-2	TRBJ1-5	.	TGTGCCAGCAGCTCACAGACAGGACTCCAGCCCCAGCATTTT	CASSSQTGLQPQHF
.	TRBV29-1	TRBJ2-7	.	TGCAGCGTGGGGGGGCCCAGCTCCTACGAGCAGTACTTC	CSVGGPSSYEQYF
once	TRBV7-8	TRBJ2-1	TRBD1	TGTGCCAGCAGCTTAATTCTAGGGACAGGGGCGAACAATGAGCAGTTCTTC	CASSLILGTGANNEQFF
.	TRBV4-3	TRBJ2-5	.	TGCGCCAGCAGCCAAGATTGGAGGGCGAGGGAGAGTAGCCAGTACTTC	CASSQDWRARESSQYF
.	TRBV10-3	TRBJ1-5	.	TGTGCCATCAGTGGGACAAACAATCAGCCCCAGCATTTT	CAISGTNNQPQHF
.	TRBV7-6	TRBJ1-4	.	TGTGCCAGCAGCTTAGACAGGGTATATGAAAAACTGTTTTTT	CASSLDRVYEKLFF
.	TRBV7-9	TRBJ1-5	TRBD1	TGTGCCAGCAGCCCAGACAGGGACGGCCAGCCCCAGCATTTT	CASSPDRDGQPQHF
.	TRBV5-1	TRBJ2-5	TRBD2	TGCGCCAGCAGCTGGAGCGGGGAAGAGACCCAGTACTTC	CASSWSGEETQYF
once	TRBV6-1	TRBJ2-1	TRBD2	TGTGCCAGCAAAGGGACTAGCGGGAGGACCCATGAGCAGTTCTTC	CASKGTSGRTHEQFF
.	TRBV5-1	TRBJ2-7	.	TGCGCCAGCAGCTTCAAAGGTCAGGGTAACGAGCAGTACTTC	CASSFKGQGNEQYF
.	TRBV6-5	TRBJ2-7	TRBD2	TGTGCCAGCAGTTACTCGGCGGGAGGCTCCTACGAGCAGTACTTC	CASSYSAGGSYEQYF
few	TRBV10-3	TRBJ1-6	.	TGTGCCATCAGTGAGGGACAGATTAATTCACCCCTCCACTTT	CAISEGQINSPLHF
once	TRBV5-1	TRBJ2-3	TRBD2	TGCGCCAGCAGCTTGTTAGGACTAGAGTTAGCAGATACGCAGTATTTT	CASSLLGLELADTQYF
.	TRBV10-3	TRBJ1-5	.	TGTGCCATCAGTGAAACAGACCAGCCCCAGCATTTT	CAISETDQPQHF
.	TRBV5-4	TRBJ1-2	TRBD1	TGTGCCAGCAGCTTGGAGAACCGGGACAGGGGATTCTATGGCTACACCTTC	CASSLENRDRGFYGYTF